This TCR beta chain was captured by sequencing in a study of blood T cell repertoires in COVID-19. Study context: Acute and convalescent COVID-19 specimens originated in the United States, Italy and Spain.

Original data processing: Reference gene primers were amplified, and this amplification served to estimate nucleated cell counts. Sequenced by immunoSEQ multiplex PCR; TCRdb stores in-frame clones only, minus some. For V, J and clone size, that table is used; D and trimming come from the DNA. There are 410,000 or so clones in the sample; around 91% occur only once, and less than 2% lies in the top ten. Enrolment of Seattle patients took place during active infection, and they were followed longitudinally. The CDR3 totals 14 residues. Trimming at V came to 1 base and at J to 5 bases, leaving 4 bases not matched to a gene. Germline CDR1 is GTSNPN and CDR2 is SVGIG (reference sequence).

The chain is built from TRBV30 and TRBJ2-2; 7 bases map to TRBD1. The TCR sequence derives from a woman between 40 and 55 years old with COVID-19, enrolled during active disease. Sequencing input: peripheral blood. The CDR3 loop is CAWSGQGRTGELFF. CDR3 in DNA: TGTGCCTGGAGTGGACAGGGAAGGACCGGGGAGCTGTTTTTT.